The rows below give T cell receptor beta chains drawn from one sample of a study of control samples from healthy donors and cancer patients. This table comes from immunoSEQ multiplex PCR, and its TCRdb copy is limited to in-frame clones, with some not included. The table records about 180,000 clones, around 87% of them present only once. The sample taken for sequencing was blood. All receptors derive from a woman between 45 and 60 years old in good health. CDR3s include the opening cysteine and the closing phenylalanine or tryptophan.

J gene	V gene	CDR3 protein
TRBJ2-3	TRBV10-3	CAIRTSVQDTQYF
TRBJ2-5	TRBV11-2	CASSLGRAGGETQYF
TRBJ1-6	TRBV6-1	CASSEWDRANSPLHF
TRBJ2-1	TRBV11-2	CASSLDRGNEQFF
TRBJ2-5	TRBV5-1	CASSGGTSGQETQYF
TRBJ1-1	TRBV10-3	CAISESMGDRVMNTEAFF
TRBJ1-2	TRBV10-2	CASSESNQGAANYGYTF
TRBJ2-1	TRBV27	CASTLTPSSYNEQFF
TRBJ2-1	TRBV6-2/TRBV6-3	CASSYGKPSYNEQFF
TRBJ1-2	TRBV5-1	CASSTAVGTDYGYTF
TRBJ2-7	TRBV5-1	CASSLAGTGSYEQYF
TRBJ1-5	TRBV30	CAWSPGLNSNQPQHF
TRBJ2-1	TRBV11-2	CASSLVGASGGYNEQFF
TRBJ1-6	TRBV12-3/TRBV12-4	CASKTGASPLHF
TRBJ2-7	TRBV19	CASSATLRTTSLYEQYF
TRBJ2-7	TRBV4-3	CASSLLRDTYEQYF
TRBJ2-6	TRBV16	CASSRDRAGANVLTF
TRBJ1-5	TRBV29-1	CSVSIHNQPQHF
TRBJ2-2	TRBV9	CASSVSGAGELFF
TRBJ1-3	TRBV6-5	CASSYPLTDPGNTIYF
TRBJ1-6	TRBV28	CASSLPYIGSPLHF
TRBJ2-7	TRBV28	CASSLWGAEEQYF
TRBJ1-4	TRBV24-1	CATSDADPRGMEKLFF
TRBJ2-1	TRBV10-3	CAISQGLAGVYEQFF
TRBJ2-7	TRBV7-2	CASSQKAGGPPEQYF
TRBJ2-1	TRBV27	CASRWRSWGYNEQFF
TRBJ2-7	TRBV7-2	CASSLDRRDEQYF
TRBJ2-2	TRBV10-2	CASSEHGGGNTGELFF
TRBJ2-1	TRBV18	CASSAYNEQFF
TRBJ2-5	TRBV15	CATSRGQEEETQYF
TRBJ2-3	TRBV5-1	CASSSQTSGILSSPGTQYF
TRBJ2-1	TRBV11-3	CASSWTGGNEQFF
TRBJ1-6	TRBV19	CASRVEGSSYNSPLHF
TRBJ1-4	TRBV10-3	CAIRGAGDRNEKLFF
TRBJ2-5	TRBV19	CASSRRSGTRETQYF
TRBJ2-1	TRBV6-6	CASSYGGIMENEQFF
TRBJ2-2	TRBV4-1	CASSVWPEGLYTGELFF
TRBJ1-6	TRBV4-3	CASSSRARAYPHSPLHF
TRBJ1-3	TRBV18	CASSPPVGRGNTIYF
TRBJ1-2	TRBV9	CASSAVGQGDYGYTF
TRBJ1-2	TRBV24-1	CATSGWQGVTNGYTF
TRBJ2-1	TRBV24-1	CATSLEDEQFF
TRBJ1-2	TRBV28	CASSPKGYGYTF
TRBJ1-4	TRBV28	CASSLSRQGGEKLFF
TRBJ1-1	TRBV10-3	CAISGAREKWAFF
TRBJ1-1	TRBV28	CASSFFHSQARTEAFF
TRBJ1-3	TRBV6-5	CASSLDSSGNTIYF
TRBJ1-2	TRBV27	CASSLTFVGGNYGYTF
TRBJ2-3	TRBV3-1/TRBV3-2	CASTLRGALDTQYF
TRBJ1-6	TRBV27	CASSLSRQGNSPLHF